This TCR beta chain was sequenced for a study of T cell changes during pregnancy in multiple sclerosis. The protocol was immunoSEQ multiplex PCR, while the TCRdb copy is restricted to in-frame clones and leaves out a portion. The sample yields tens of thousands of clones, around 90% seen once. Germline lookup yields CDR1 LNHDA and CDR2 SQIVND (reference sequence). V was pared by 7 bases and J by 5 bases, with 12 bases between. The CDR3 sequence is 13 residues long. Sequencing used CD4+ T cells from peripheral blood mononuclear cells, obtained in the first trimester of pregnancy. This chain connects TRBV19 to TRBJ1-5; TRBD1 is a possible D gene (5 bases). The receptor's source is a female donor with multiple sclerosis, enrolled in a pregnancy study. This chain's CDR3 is CASKGQGDQPQHF. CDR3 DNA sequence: TGTGCCAGTAAGGGGCAAGGGGATCAGCCCCAGCATTTT.